This TCR beta chain is drawn from a study of T-cell memory formation after mild COVID-19. Study in general: TCR clusters showed largely donor specificity. Regarding the study as a whole: For contracting clones, CD4+ ones sat mainly in CM and EM, CD8+ in EMRA. Clones contracting over day 15 to 85 were CD4/CD8 balanced, with later expanders leaning CD4+.

This clonotype was seen only a few times. The antigen is not known. TCRdb independently ran MiXCR on the 5' RACE reads; one entry per CDR3 protein. The sample yields a few hundred thousand distinct CDR3 sequences, 20% to 25% seen once. This CDR3 has 13 residues. V dropped 7 bases and J dropped 2 bases, with 11 bases sitting between them. Looked up from germline, CDR1 is SGHRS and CDR2 is YFSETQ. The chain employs TRBV5-1 and TRBJ2-3; perhaps TRBD1 as D (6 bases). Input material: PBMCs or a T cell subset sorted from them (not recorded which). The clonotype was recovered from a man between 18 and 29 years old who had mild COVID-19 (a few samples of this study predate the infection). Cell type and time point are not known. In DNA, the CDR3 is TGCGCCAGCTCACAGGGAAACACAGATACGCAGTATTTT. It yields the protein CASSQGNTDTQYF.